This TCR beta chain was documented in a study of blood T cell repertoires in COVID-19. Study details: The cDNA or gDNA used as material had been derived from T cells, B-cell-depleted T cells, or PBMCs.

Germline V lookup: CDR1 SGHNT, CDR2 YYREEE (reference sequence). CDR3 length: 14 amino acids. Trimming cost V 4 bases and J 10 bases, with 17 bases left between them. Repertoires were generated with immunoSEQ multiplex PCR, while TCRdb's copy carries only in-frame clones and drops some. The sample shows over 110,000 clones, roughly 82% of them seen only once. This clonotype originated in an elderly man with acute or convalescent COVID-19. The gene calls are TRBV5-4 and TRBJ2-2; the D gene is possibly TRBD1 (6 bases). Sequences were obtained from peripheral blood. CDR3 protein: CASSHGGNQQELFF. The CDR3 DNA follows: TGTGCCAGCAGCCATGGGGGCAATCAACAGGAGCTGTTTTTT.